These T cell receptor beta chains were read from a single sample in a study of cytomegalovirus exposure and HLA in healthy donors. Data came from immunoSEQ multiplex PCR; TCRdb stores just in-frame clones and leaves some out. The sample shows 200,000 or so clones, about three quarters of them seen only once. The sequenced sample was PBMCs. Source of these receptors: a young man in good health and CMV-seronegative. Each CDR3 is given with its conserved first and last residue.

cdr3_aa,j_call,v_call
CASSPPRGGPGELFF,TRBJ2-2,TRBV6-5
CASSQWTDEKLFF,TRBJ1-4,TRBV14
CASRYSGRGRGETQYF,TRBJ2-5,TRBV5-6
CASSSLPGELSKYEQYF,TRBJ2-7,TRBV27
CASSQVRGGNEQFF,TRBJ2-1,TRBV14
CASSPGQGPSGNTIYF,TRBJ1-3,TRBV7-2
CAIPGQGNTGELFF,TRBJ2-2,TRBV10-3
CASSLGVGGTTDTQYF,TRBJ2-3,TRBV27
CASSQAAGQDYNEQFF,TRBJ2-1,TRBV4-2
CASSSNRGTLYGYTF,TRBJ1-2,TRBV19
CASSADTGSEAFF,TRBJ1-1,TRBV7-9
CASSLASGSGSYEQYF,TRBJ2-7,TRBV7-9
CASSTLTGRNPNEQFF,TRBJ2-1,TRBV6-6
CASSKLAGADYEQYF,TRBJ2-7,TRBV6-5
CASFGQGTQPQHF,TRBJ1-5,TRBV19
CASGLVLGRAAGANVLTF,TRBJ2-6,TRBV12-5
CASSLPISSGGSGELFF,TRBJ2-2,TRBV27
CASSLPLGQEITEQYF,TRBJ2-7,TRBV5-1
CAWSATTSGRAFNEQFF,TRBJ2-1,TRBV30
CASSLEAVYNEQFF,TRBJ2-1,TRBV7-9
CASSSQGNLGEQYF,TRBJ2-7,TRBV7-9
CASRPKTGVLYF,TRBJ2-7,TRBV27
CASSQRLAGVTDTQYF,TRBJ2-3,TRBV7-8
CASSSSLAGGAYEQYF,TRBJ2-7,TRBV28
CASSLGQEETQYF,TRBJ2-5,TRBV28
CASSMTSGYQETQYF,TRBJ2-5,TRBV27
CASSEGGLEGGEQYF,TRBJ2-7,TRBV9
CASSEPPGNSPLHF,TRBJ1-6,TRBV6-1
CATSRGGGGTDTQYF,TRBJ2-3,TRBV15
CAGTLGGRGQYF,TRBJ2-7,TRBV5-8
CASSQPGQGASETQYF,TRBJ2-5,TRBV7-6
CASSSGTGGVYGYTF,TRBJ1-2,TRBV28
CASSQERHLAGLPYEQYF,TRBJ2-7,TRBV4-3
CASSLLVTGVYNEQFF,TRBJ2-1,TRBV7-9
CASSFSGQAYEQYF,TRBJ2-7,TRBV11-3
CASTRQGVNQPQHF,TRBJ1-5,TRBV7-8
CATSRQGIIEGEGYTF,TRBJ1-2,TRBV15
CASTQPGLAGGGAVDEQFF,TRBJ2-1,TRBV21-1
CASSLPGGEQYF,TRBJ2-7,TRBV27
CASSPERQGHYGYTF,TRBJ1-2,TRBV7-2
CASSSPPREAFF,TRBJ1-1,TRBV6-5
CASSLMGPDTQYF,TRBJ2-3,TRBV7-3
CASRYGLAGGREQYF,TRBJ2-7,TRBV12-2
CASSQERGSGYGYTF,TRBJ1-2,TRBV4-1
CASSPTEETQYF,TRBJ2-5,TRBV7-9
CASSPSGGYEQYF,TRBJ2-7,TRBV5-1
CASSVVGGTSGGNEQFF,TRBJ2-1,TRBV9
CATSRTWSGANVLTF,TRBJ2-6,TRBV6-1
CASSQDLSSGDTGELFF,TRBJ2-2,TRBV4-2
CASRRDTLNTEAFF,TRBJ1-1,TRBV19
CASSLDGDIQFF,TRBJ2-1,TRBV7-9
CASSLPSGRLEQYF,TRBJ2-7,TRBV28
CATSGDRDVDTQYF,TRBJ2-3,TRBV15
CASRVGTGGTYGYTF,TRBJ1-2,TRBV2
CASSFPLGGGPVDEQFF,TRBJ2-1,TRBV2
CARSLKARSYF,TRBJ2-7,TRBV5-3
CASSFSSLLPDNSPLHF,TRBJ1-6,TRBV7-3
CASSPEFQQGKFSGANVLTF,TRBJ2-6,TRBV5-4
CASSQETGKNTGELFF,TRBJ2-2,TRBV4-3